This T cell receptor beta chain was sequenced during a study of shared clonotypes between healthy human individuals. Overall study results and limits: Clonotypes which were not shared had lower generation probabilities than clonotypes that all four donors shared. Naive subsets generally exceeded memory subsets in estimated richness.

TCRdb keeps only in-frame clones here, not all; method: immunoSEQ multiplex PCR. The table shows about 2 million clones, with about 95% occurring only once. Unmatched junction bases numbered 6, after V lost 8 bases and J lost 4 bases. This CDR3 has 12 amino acids. Germline V lookup: CDR1 GTSNPN, CDR2 SVGIG (reference sequence). As to this clone: Its antigen is still unknown. This sample includes further DNA sequences coding for the same CDR3.

CD45RO-negative cells were positively selected for CCR7, leaving out terminally differentiated effector memory CD45RA+ cells. The V and J genes are TRBV30 and TRBJ2-5, with TRBD1 identical over 8 bases. Source material: naive CD8+ T cells sorted from blood. This clonotype originated in a man younger than 35 in good health. CDR3 region: CAGGQGRETQYF. The CDR3 DNA reads as TGTGCCGGTGGACAGGGTCGAGAGACCCAGTACTTC. Filled out from reference TRBV30 and TRBJ2-5, the complete variable domain reads SQTIHQWPATLVQPVGSPLSLECTVEGTSNPNLYWYRQAAGRGLQLLFYSVGIGQISSEVPQNLSASRPQDRQFILSSKKLLLSDSGFYLCAGGQGRETQYFGPGTRLLVL.